This T cell receptor beta chain came from a study of T cells in Graves' hyperthyroidism and ophthalmopathy. Study findings and constraints: Blood samples included most of the expanded thyroid clonotypes exceeding 0.001.

The CDR3 totals 13 residues. The V gene's germline CDR1 is SGHTA and CDR2 FQGNSA. The V and J ends lost 7 bases and 3 bases respectively, with 12 bases between them. Calling Graves' hyperthyroidism stable meant ophthalmopathy did not progress within 18 months. Uncontrolled infection, other autoimmune disease, pregnancy or lactation excluded patients. RNA transcripts gave rise to amplified TCR beta CDR3 regions. RT-PCR in the first round (using the HTBI primer set) targeted the TCR CDR3. TCRdb reprocessed the multiplex PCR reads with MiXCR, giving one entry per CDR3 protein. The sample carries 550,000 to 600,000 distinct CDR3 sequences, roughly 17% recorded once. This clonotype was recorded many times. Its antigen is unidentified.

This chain connects TRBV7-2 to TRBJ2-5; no firm D call. The clonotype originates from a woman younger than 30 with Graves' hyperthyroidism. Sequencing used blood. The CDR3: CASTLTWEETQYF. The CDR3 DNA follows: TGTGCCAGCACTCTTACATGGGAAGAGACCCAGTACTTC.